Below are 27 T cell receptor beta chains sequenced from a single sample in a study of blood T cells in healthy people across ages. Through a sample-barcoded 5' primer and a J-beta primer mix, a second PCR was run for roughly 6 to 11 cycles. MiXCR, applied by TCRdb to the 5' RACE reads, yields one record per CDR3 protein. In the table there are more than 750,000 distinct CDR3 sequences, about 29% of which are singletons. Separately, the same data were catalogued under a study of T cells of mothers and their children.

Sequenced input: blood. These receptors originate from a woman aged 35 to 49 in good health.

The chain is built from TRBV5-8 and TRBJ1-2, with D possibly matching TRBD1 (6 bases). Germline V gene data show CDR1 as SGHTS and CDR2 as YDEGEE. The CDR3 spans 16 residues. Trimming took 4 bases from V and 4 from J, leaving 20 bases between them. The DNA of the CDR3 is TGTGCCAGCAGCCCTTCGACAGGAGCTCAAGCCTATGGCTACACCTTC. It codes for CASSPSTGAQAYGYTF. The full variable domain, its missing parts supplied by reference TRBV5-8 and TRBJ1-2, is EAGVTQSPTHLIKTRGQQATLRCSPISGHTSVYWYQQALGLGLQFLLWYDEGEERNRGNFPPRFSGRQFPNYSSELNVNALELEDSALYLCASSPSTGAQAYGYTFGSGTRLTVV.

This clonotype has only a few counts. The chain has TRBV20-1 and TRBJ2-3; TRBD2 is a possible D gene (6 bases). CDR1 DFQATT and CDR2 SNEGSKA come from the germline V gene (reference sequence). The CDR3 is made up of 13 amino acids. V was cut by 3 bases and J by 4 bases, with 11 bases left in between. The CDR3 coding sequence is TGCAGTGCTAGCGGCAGGGAGGCAGATACGCAGTATTTT. This gives the protein CSASGREADTQYF.

In this sample, this clonotype turned up a few times. The rearrangement uses TRBV24-1 and TRBJ2-7, with a possible D match to TRBD1 (6 bases). The germline V and J ends were trimmed by 2 bases and 0 bases, with 16 bases remaining between them. The CDR3 has 17 residues. Germline values: CDR1 KGHDR, CDR2 SFDVKD. CDR3 loop: CATSDSRWGRSSYEQYF. The CDR3 DNA is TGTGCCACCAGTGATTCGCGGTGGGGGCGCAGCTCCTACGAGCAGTACTTC.

This clonotype was observed a few times. The rearrangement uses TRBV7-9 and TRBJ2-3; a weak D match, TRBD1 (5 bases). V shed 4 bases and J shed 4 bases, with 12 bases lying between them. The CDR3 consists of 14 residues. Germline loops: CDR1 SEHNR, CDR2 FQNEAQ (reference sequence). The CDR3 reads CASSSPGRPDTQYF. DNA of the CDR3: TGTGCCAGCAGCTCGCCAGGGCGCCCAGATACGCAGTATTTT.

This clonotype appeared many times. One junction end does not reproduce the germline sequence, and a read error may be involved. The rearrangement links TRBV5-1 to TRBJ2-1, with 12 bases lining up with TRBD2. Germline V gene data show CDR1 as SGHRS and CDR2 as YFSETQ. This CDR3 region has 16 residues. The CDR3, as DNA: TGTGCCAGCAGCTTAACTAGCGGGGGGTCTTACAATGAGCAGTTCTTC. It translates to CASSLTSGGSYNEQFF.

Of note for this clonotype: One end of the junction fails to match germline, which may point to a read error. The genes are TRBV28 and TRBJ2-7; 8 nucleotides align to TRBD2. CDR1 and CDR2 from the germline V gene are MDHEN and SYDVKM. This CDR3 has 16 amino acids. CDR3 protein: CASSTPQRGIDYEQHF. CDR3 DNA sequence: TGTGCCAGCAGTACCCCACAGCGGGGGATAGACTACGAGCAGCACTTC.

This clonotype was picked up many times. The chain uses TRBV7-6 and TRBJ1-6; D uncertain. The CDR3 is 16 residues long. V lost 0 bases and J lost 6, with 12 bases in between. Germline CDR1 SGHVS, CDR2 FNYEAQ. The CDR3 nucleotides read TGTGCCAGCAGCTTAGCGCTTAAGGGATTTAATTCACCCCTCCACTTT. This sequence encodes CASSLALKGFNSPLHF.

This clonotype has more than one count but fewer than ten. The rearrangement links TRBV5-1 to TRBJ2-7, with D perhaps matching TRBD1 or TRBD2 (5 bases each). Per germline, CDR1 SGHRS and CDR2 YFSETQ. This CDR3 has 17 residues. V was cut by 4 bases and J by 5 bases, with 25 bases left in between. CDR3 loop: CASSQNVRDPESHEQYF. The CDR3 bases are TGCGCCAGCAGCCAAAATGTTAGGGACCCGGAGTCCCACGAGCAGTACTTC. The full variable domain, rest sourced from reference TRBV5-1 and TRBJ2-7, is KAGVTQTPRYLIKTRGQQVTLSCSPISGHRSVSWYQQTPGQGLQFLFEYFSETQRNKGNFPGRFSGRQFSNSRSEMNVSTLELGDSALYLCASSQNVRDPESHEQYFGPGTRLTVT.

This clonotype was seen only a few times. The chain links TRBV28 to TRBJ2-7; D tentatively fits TRBD1 or TRBD2 (7 bases each). There are 15 residues in the CDR3. V gave up 6 bases and J gave up 0 bases, with 15 bases separating them. Germline CDR1 reads MDHEN; CDR2 reads SYDVKM. This CDR3 is CASSTQGGHSYEQYF. CDR3 sequence (DNA): TGTGCCAGCAGCACCCAGGGGGGGCACTCCTACGAGCAGTACTTC. Complete variable domain (other parts from reference TRBV28 and TRBJ2-7): DVKVTQSSRYLVKRTGEKVFLECVQDMDHENMFWYRQDPGLGLRLIYFSYDVKMKEKGDIPEGYSVSREKKERFSLILESASTNQTSMYLCASSTQGGHSYEQYFGPGTRLTVT.

Only a few counts were recorded for this clonotype. The genes are TRBV28 and TRBJ2-7, with D possibly TRBD1 on 6 matching bases. Germline V CDR1 and CDR2: MDHEN, SYDVKM. The germline V and J ends were trimmed by 3 bases and 2 bases, with 11 bases remaining between them. The CDR3 loop spans 14 amino acids. Here the CDR3 reads CASSFQGRPYEQYF. The CDR3 DNA follows: TGTGCCAGCAGTTTTCAGGGGCGCCCCTACGAGCAGTACTTC.

As concerns this clonotype: Since a much larger clone is just one base distant, this may be a read error. The CDR3 sequence: CAISESKPGRDNEQVF. CDR3 in DNA: TGTGCCATCAGTGAGTCGAAACCAGGGAGAGACAATGAGCAGGTCTTC. The V call is TRBV10-3, the J call TRBJ2-1; D may correspond to TRBD1 or TRBD2 (5 bases each). The CDR3 has 16 amino acids. Looked up from germline, CDR1 is ENHRY and CDR2 is SYGVKD.

This clonotype was detected only a few times. This chain connects TRBV7-9 to TRBJ1-4; D is undetermined. CDR1 is SEHNR and CDR2 is FQNEAQ in the germline V gene (reference sequence). V lost 5 bases to trimming and J lost 7 bases, with 17 bases between them. This CDR3 is built from 15 residues. The CDR3 spells CASSGYGRDLEKLFF. CDR3 nucleotide sequence: TGTGCCAGCAGCGGGTATGGACGGGATCTTGAAAAACTGTTTTTT. Drawing the rest from reference TRBV7-9 and TRBJ1-4, the complete variable domain is DTGVSQNPRHKITKRGQNVTFRCDPISEHNRLYWYRQTLGQGPEFLTYFQNEAQLEKSRLLSDRFSAERPKGSFSTLEIQRTEQGDSAMYLCASSGYGRDLEKLFFGSGTQLSVL.

This clonotype was observed a few times. The rearrangement uses TRBV12-3 or TRBV12-4 and TRBJ2-7, with a possible D match to TRBD1 (6 bases). The length of the CDR3 is 13 residues. Trimming took 5 bases from V and 0 from J, leaving 8 bases between them. CDR3 amino acids: CASSGQRSYEQYF. The DNA for the CDR3 is TGTGCCAGCAGTGGACAGCGCTCCTACGAGCAGTACTTC.

The chain combines TRBV3-1 with TRBJ2-3; 9 nucleotides agree with TRBD1. Unmatched junction bases numbered 6, after V lost 8 bases and J lost 3 bases. Germline V CDR1 and CDR2: LGHDT, YNNKEL (reference sequence). The CDR3 runs 14 residues. The CDR3 spells CASGTGWGTDTQYF. The DNA of the CDR3 is TGTGCCAGCGGGACAGGGTGGGGTACAGATACGCAGTATTTT.

This clonotype was recorded at least ten times. The chain employs TRBV20-1 and TRBJ2-3, with a possible D match to TRBD2 (5 bases). CDR1 and CDR2 (germline): DFQATT, SNEGSKA (reference sequence). The V gene lost 3 bases and the J gene lost 2 bases, with 6 bases spanning the gap. The CDR3 loop spans 12 amino acids. The CDR3 sequence: CSASRDTDTQYF. The CDR3 coding sequence is TGCAGTGCTAGTCGGGACACAGATACGCAGTATTTT.

This clonotype was recorded a few times. This chain joins TRBV6-6 and TRBJ2-5; D remains unclear. CDR3 length: 16 amino acids. In germline, CDR1 is MNHNY, CDR2 SVGAGI (reference sequence). Trimming stripped 0 bases from V and 3 bases from J, with 14 bases between. The chain's CDR3 is CASSYSSFGREETQYF. The DNA for the CDR3 is TGTGCCAGCAGTTACTCGAGCTTTGGCCGAGAAGAGACCCAGTACTTC.

This clonotype was observed at least ten times. V is TRBV20-1 and J is TRBJ2-6, with D unresolved. The V end was cut by 2 bases, the J end by 3 bases, with 2 bases between. The CDR3 runs 12 residues. In germline, CDR1 is DFQATT, CDR2 SNEGSKA (reference sequence). CDR3 sequence reads: CSARYGANVLTF. The CDR3 nucleotides read TGCAGTGCTAGATATGGGGCCAACGTCCTGACTTTC.

This clonotype was picked up many times. The chain recombines TRBV3-1 with TRBJ2-7; no firm D call. Germline CDR1 and CDR2: LGHDT and YNNKEL (reference sequence). V lost 1 base and J lost 3, with 7 bases in between. The CDR3 length is 13 residues. The CDR3, as DNA: TGTGCCAGCAGCCAAGCCACCTACTACGAGCAGTACTTC. It translates to CASSQATYYEQYF.

The chain couples TRBV20-1 to TRBJ1-5, with D possibly being TRBD1 (5 bases). This CDR3 is 20 amino acids long. V was trimmed by 0 bases and J by 1 base, leaving 25 bases between them. Germline V gene data show CDR1 as DFQATT and CDR2 as SNEGSKA (reference sequence). The CDR3 DNA reads as TGCAGTGCTAGAGATCCGACGGGCAGGGTAAAGGTGGGGAGCAATCAGCCCCAGCATTTT. Protein product: CSARDPTGRVKVGSNQPQHF.

The J gene is TRBJ2-3, the V gene TRBV4-2; a possible D gene is TRBD1 (6 bases). CDR3 size: 20 residues. CDR1 is LGHNA, CDR2 YNFKEQ, per germline. V was trimmed by 4 bases and J by 6 bases, leaving 32 bases between them. CDR3 DNA: TGTGCCAGCAGCCCCCAGCCGGGGACGCATGGGACAACAAAACGTGATACGCAGTATTTT. Its translation: CASSPQPGTHGTTKRDTQYF.

This clonotype was detected a few times. The chain is built from TRBV28 and TRBJ1-1; 8 nucleotides agree with TRBD1. The CDR3 consists of 16 residues. Germline CDR1 MDHEN, CDR2 SYDVKM. Germline trimming cut 5 bases from V and 1 base from J; bases unmatched to any gene: 9. The chain's CDR3 is CASSLPLGTGNTEAFF. The CDR3 DNA reads as TGTGCCAGCAGTCTCCCCTTAGGGACAGGGAACACTGAAGCTTTCTTT.

The chain uses TRBV10-3 and TRBJ1-6; D perhaps matches TRBD1 (6 bases). CDR3 length equals 14 residues. Trimming removed 2 bases at V and 5 bases at J, with 7 bases between. In germline, CDR1 is ENHRY, CDR2 SYGVKD. The CDR3 loop reads CAISERQDNSPLHF. The CDR3 coding sequence is TGTGCCATCAGTGAGAGACAGGATAATTCACCCCTCCACTTT.

With respect to this clonotype: A much larger clone lies a single base off, so this may be a read error. V is TRBV7-2 and J is TRBJ2-7; D possibly corresponds to TRBD2 (5 bases). This CDR3 spans 15 amino acids. V lost 5 bases, J lost 3 bases, and 17 bases lay in between. CDR1 and CDR2 (germline): SGHTA, FQGNSA. In DNA form, the CDR3 reads TGTGCCAGCAGCAACCCCCGTCGACTACTCTACGAGCAGTACTTC. Protein: CASSNPRRLLYEQYF.

The rearrangement uses TRBV18 and TRBJ2-1; TRBD1 agrees at 9 bases. The V segment lost 1 base and the J segment 0 bases; nucleotides outside the gene matches: 22. The CDR3 has 23 residues. CDR1 is KGHSH and CDR2 is LQKENI in the germline V gene. CDR3 DNA: TGTGCCAGCTCACCACTTTTTGGGGATATCGGGACAGGGATGGGGAGCTCCTACAATGAGCAGTTCTTC. Translation: CASSPLFGDIGTGMGSSYNEQFF.

The CDR3 loop is CSATSGICQPQHF. The CDR3, as DNA: TGCAGTGCTACATCAGGGATCTGTCAGCCCCAGCATTTT. V gene TRBV20-1 combines with J gene TRBJ1-5; D possibly corresponds to TRBD1 (5 bases). The CDR3 runs 13 residues. Germline-derived CDR1 and CDR2 are DFQATT and SNEGSKA (reference sequence). Trimming removed 4 bases at V and 6 bases at J, with 13 bases between.

This clonotype appeared a single time. V gene TRBV6-5 combines with J gene TRBJ2-2; D is uncertain. V was pared by 5 bases and J by 4 bases, with 14 bases between. Germline values: CDR1 MNHEY, CDR2 SVGAGI. CDR3 size: 15 residues. The DNA for the CDR3 is TGTGCCAGCAGTCCCGTCGGGTACGCCACCGGGGAGCTGTTTTTT. Translated, it gives CASSPVGYATGELFF.

This clonotype was counted only a few times. The gene calls are TRBV15 and TRBJ2-3; D tentatively fits TRBD1 or TRBD2 (5 bases each). CDR1 and CDR2 from the germline V gene are LNHNV and YYDKDF (reference sequence). V lost 0 bases and J lost 7, with 8 bases in between. The CDR3 is made up of 13 amino acids. Here the CDR3 reads CATSREGVNTQYF. The CDR3 DNA sequence: TGTGCCACCAGCAGAGAGGGGGTTAATACGCAGTATTTT. Filled out from reference TRBV15 and TRBJ2-3, the complete variable domain reads DAMVIQNPRYQVTQFGKPVTLSCSQTLNHNVMYWYQQKSSQAPKLLFHYYDKDFNNEADTPDNFQSRRPNTSFCFLDIRSPGLGDTAMYLCATSREGVNTQYFGPGTRLTVL.